A single sample is the source of the 23 T cell receptor beta chains below, sequenced in a study of vaccination and CD4 T cells after COVID-19. For these TCRs, the target antigens are not known. Stated treatment: approximately nine-day PBMC culture with coronavirus spike peptide pools or control peptides (ViraFEST assay). Sequence data for DNA of cultured CD4+ T cells were generated by the Oncomine TCR Beta short-read assay. A single record per CDR3 protein comes from TCRdb applying MiXCR to the PCR reads. The table lists more than 13,000 distinct CDR3 sequences, 30% of them singletons, with roughly 16% in the top ten. The sequenced sample was cultured CD4+ T cells from blood. These receptors all come from a human donor with COVID-19.

This clonotype was seen only a few times. This chain joins TRBV7-9 and TRBJ1-2, with 7 bases identical to TRBD1. The germline gives CDR1 SEHNR, CDR2 FQNEAQ (reference sequence). This CDR3 has 16 amino acids. The V and J ends lost 5 bases and 6 bases, in that order; junction bases with no gene match: 15. The CDR3 protein is CASSVLGDRRGNGYTF. The CDR3 region has the DNA TGTGCCAGCAGCGTACTCGGGGACAGAAGGGGGAATGGCTACACCTTC. The variable domain in full, completed from reference TRBV7-9 and TRBJ1-2, reads DTGVSQNPRHKITKRGQNVTFRCDPISEHNRLYWYRQTLGQGPEFLTYFQNEAQLEKSRLLSDRFSAERPKGSFSTLEIQRTEQGDSAMYLCASSVLGDRRGNGYTFGSGTRLTVV.

This clonotype was seen a few times. This chain joins TRBV14 and TRBJ1-6; D perhaps matches TRBD1 (6 bases). The CDR3 is 15 amino acids. The germline CDR1 and CDR2 sequences are SGHDN and FVKESK. V was shortened by 4 bases and J by 7 bases, with 14 bases between the two germline ends. The DNA for the CDR3 is TGTGCCAGCAGCCTAACTCGGACAGCCAATTCACCCCTCCACTTT. Protein: CASSLTRTANSPLHF.

V gene TRBV19 combines with J gene TRBJ2-3; 7 nucleotides match TRBD1. CDR1 and CDR2 (germline): LNHDA, SQIVND (reference sequence). V lost 4 bases to trimming and J lost 4 bases; unmatched junction nucleotides: 2. This CDR3 is 13 amino acids long. The CDR3 here is CASSTGTADTQYF. CDR3 DNA: TGTGCCAGTAGTACAGGGACAGCAGATACGCAGTATTTT.

This clonotype has only a few counts. The chain joins TRBV28 to TRBJ2-3, with 10 bases aligning to TRBD2. Germline loops: CDR1 MDHEN, CDR2 SYDVKM. The CDR3 totals 15 residues. The trim removed 11 bases at V and 5 bases at J, leaving 13 bases unmatched. The CDR3 is CAGSGTSAFEDTQYF. The DNA for the CDR3 is TGTGCCGGCTCCGGGACTAGCGCGTTCGAAGATACGCAGTATTTT. Filled out from reference TRBV28 and TRBJ2-3, the complete variable domain reads DVKVTQSSRYLVKRTGEKVFLECVQDMDHENMFWYRQDPGLGLRLIYFSYDVKMKEKGDIPEGYSVSREKKERFSLILESASTNQTSMYLCAGSGTSAFEDTQYFGPGTRLTVL.

This clonotype has a handful of counts. The chain carries TRBV6-1 and TRBJ2-1; 7 bases align to TRBD1. The CDR3 spans 16 residues. Germline V gene sequence: CDR1 MNHNS, CDR2 SASEGT. The ends lost 6 bases at V and 0 bases at J; junction bases unmatched: 8. CDR3 sequence reads: CASSPTGAGSYNEQFF. CDR3 DNA sequence: TGTGCCAGCAGCCCAACAGGGGCTGGCTCCTACAATGAGCAGTTCTTC.

The chain has TRBV7-6 and TRBJ2-2; 11 positions match TRBD2. The CDR3 spans 16 residues. J lost 3 bases, V lost 0 bases, and 0 bases had no gene match. Germline loops: CDR1 SGHVS, CDR2 FNYEAQ. The CDR3 DNA reads as TGTGCCAGCAGCTTAGCTAGCGGGGGGGACACCGGGGAGCTGTTTTTT. As protein: CASSLASGGDTGELFF.

The table lists this clonotype with a count of one. The chain recombines TRBV2 with TRBJ2-5; the D call may be TRBD1 or TRBD2 (5 bases each). Trimming cost V 2 bases and J 5 bases, with 15 bases left between them. CDR1 SNHLY and CDR2 FYNNEI come from the germline V gene. The CDR3 runs 15 residues. The CDR3 nucleotides read TGTGCCAGCAGTGAAACTCGAGGGGCGGTGGAGACCCAGTACTTC. Translated, it gives CASSETRGAVETQYF.

The V gene is TRBV4-1, the J gene TRBJ2-1; TRBD2 might be the D (5 bases). The CDR3 has 18 residues. The V and J ends lost 1 base and 0 bases respectively, with 16 bases between them. From germline, CDR1 is MGHRA and CDR2 YSYEKL. The CDR3: CASSQAPPGISSYNEQFF. CDR3 nucleotides: TGCGCCAGCAGCCAAGCCCCGCCCGGGATTAGCTCCTACAATGAGCAGTTCTTC.

The chain has TRBV6-1 and TRBJ1-5, with a possible D match to TRBD1 (5 bases). CDR1 MNHNS and CDR2 SASEGT come from the germline V gene. The CDR3 consists of 13 residues. The V end was cut by 5 bases, the J end by 4 bases, with 9 bases between. DNA for the CDR3: TGTGCCAGCAGTAGGGACGGGAATCAGCCCCAGCATTTT. Translated, it gives CASSRDGNQPQHF.

This clonotype came up a few times. The chain couples TRBV6-4 to TRBJ1-1; no clear D. Germline-derived CDR1 and CDR2 are MRHNA and SNTAGT. The V gene lost 4 bases and the J gene lost 1 base, with 10 bases spanning the gap. The length of the CDR3 is 14 residues. The CDR3 bases are TGTGCCAGCAGTGGGGCACCTGGGAACACTGAAGCTTTCTTT. Encoded protein: CASSGAPGNTEAFF.

This clonotype came up a few times. The rearrangement uses TRBV11-1 and TRBJ1-5; 7 bases fit TRBD1. There are 15 residues in the CDR3. V lost 5 bases to trimming and J lost 3 bases; unmatched junction nucleotides: 7. CDR1 is SGHAT, CDR2 FQDESV, per germline (reference sequence). The DNA of the CDR3 is TGTGCCAGCAGCCCCGGGACAGCTTACAATCAGCCCCAGCATTTT. Its translation is CASSPGTAYNQPQHF.

The CDR3 sequence is CATRPGDVKLFF. The DNA of the CDR3 is TGTGCCACCAGGCCGGGGGACGTAAAACTGTTTTTT. The rearrangement joins TRBV24-1 to TRBJ1-4; D is perhaps TRBD1 (5 bases). V lost 7 bases to trimming and J lost 10 bases, with 12 bases between them. CDR1 and CDR2 (germline): KGHDR, SFDVKD. The CDR3 contains 12 residues.

This clonotype occurred a few times. The chain links TRBV4-1 to TRBJ1-1; TRBD1 might be the D (5 bases). V was pared by 3 bases and J by 2 bases, with 16 bases between. Germline CDR1 is MGHRA and CDR2 is YSYEKL. The CDR3 has 16 residues. The CDR3 is CASSQLPGTLNTEAFF. The CDR3 bases are TGCGCCAGCAGCCAGTTGCCCGGGACCCTAAACACTGAAGCTTTCTTT.

The sample holds a few counts of this clonotype. The gene calls are TRBV5-1 and TRBJ2-4, with TRBD1 matching over 7 bases. Germline V CDR1 and CDR2: SGHRS, YFSETQ. Unmatched junction bases numbered 17, after V lost 4 bases and J lost 1 base. This CDR3 is 19 amino acids long. CDR3 sequence reads: CASSPVYRGQSLAKNIQYF. The CDR3, as DNA: TGCGCCAGCAGCCCCGTCTACAGGGGTCAGAGCCTGGCCAAAAACATTCAGTACTTC.

This clonotype has more than one count but fewer than ten. The V gene is TRBV12-3 or TRBV12-4, the J gene TRBJ1-5; D not certain. V dropped 1 base and J dropped 7 bases, with 14 bases sitting between them. The CDR3 runs 15 residues. The CDR3 loop reads CASSLDGRNVQPQHF. The CDR3 nucleotides are TGTGCCAGCAGTTTAGATGGCAGGAATGTCCAGCCCCAGCATTTT.

The chain has TRBV7-9 and TRBJ2-5, with 9 bases lining up with TRBD2. The ends lost 5 bases at V and 0 bases at J; junction bases unmatched: 4. The CDR3 is 15 amino acids. Germline lookup yields CDR1 SEHNR and CDR2 FQNEAQ (reference sequence). CDR3 region: CASSPLAGYQETQYF. DNA for the CDR3: TGTGCCAGCAGCCCCCTAGCGGGGTACCAAGAGACCCAGTACTTC.

The chain links TRBV7-2 to TRBJ1-2; the D is unclear. V was pared by 1 base and J by 5 bases, with 17 bases between. CDR3 size: 16 residues. Germline CDR1 is SGHTA and CDR2 is FQGNSA. The CDR3 region has the DNA TGTGCCAGCAGCTTAGAGGGTGGGAAAGATCGGTATGGCTACACCTTC. Translating gives CASSLEGGKDRYGYTF.

In this sample, this clonotype turned up a few times. V usage is TRBV4-2 and J usage is TRBJ2-5, with D uncertain. V was pared by 1 base and J by 1 base, with 4 bases between. This CDR3 is built from 13 residues. Looked up from germline, CDR1 is LGHNA and CDR2 is YNFKEQ. Here the CDR3 DNA reads TGTGCCAGCAGCCAAGTGACCCAAGAGACCCAGTACTTC. Protein: CASSQVTQETQYF.

This sequence joins TRBV7-2 and TRBJ2-1, with no clear D. Trimming removed 1 base at V and 2 bases at J, with 15 bases between. The CDR3 loop spans 17 amino acids. CDR1 is SGHTA, CDR2 FQGNSA, per germline. CDR3 DNA: TGTGCCAGCAGCTTAGAGGGATACCGACCGACCTACAATGAGCAGTTCTTC. Residues: CASSLEGYRPTYNEQFF.

The genes are TRBV6-1 and TRBJ2-1; 7 bases line up with TRBD1. Unmatched junction bases numbered 11, after V lost 10 bases and J lost 2 bases. The CDR3 totals 15 residues. Germline values: CDR1 MNHNS, CDR2 SASEGT. The CDR3 bases are TGTGCCAACAGGGCTGGGGACAGCACCTACAATGAGCAGTTCTTC. Protein product: CANRAGDSTYNEQFF.

The V gene is TRBV6-5, the J gene TRBJ2-3; 10 nucleotides match TRBD2. The CDR3 spans 15 residues. J lost 7 bases, V lost 2 bases, and 6 bases had no gene match. Germline lookup yields CDR1 MNHEY and CDR2 SVGAGI. DNA of the CDR3: TGTGCCAGCAGTTACGGCGCTAGCGGGGGAAATACGCAGTATTTT. Encoded protein: CASSYGASGGNTQYF.

The chain has TRBV20-1 and TRBJ1-5, with D unresolved. V gave up 6 bases and J gave up 9 bases, with 12 bases separating them. The CDR3 runs to 11 residues. Germline V gives CDR1 DFQATT, CDR2 SNEGSKA (reference sequence). CDR3 sequence reads: CSAPLAGPQHF. The CDR3 DNA reads as TGCAGTGCGCCTCTCGCGGGGCCCCAGCATTTT.

The CDR3 here is CATRRGENTEAFF. In nucleotides, the CDR3 is TGTGCCACAAGACGGGGCGAGAACACTGAAGCTTTCTTT. The chain employs TRBV10-3 and TRBJ1-1; D possibly corresponds to TRBD1 (5 bases). The germline gives CDR1 ENHRY, CDR2 SYGVKD. The CDR3 sequence is 13 residues long. V was cut by 10 bases and J by 1 base, with 13 bases left in between.